The clone carrying this TCR beta chain was seen a few times. These data come from a study of cytomegalovirus exposure and HLA in healthy donors. The PCR contained 60 Vbeta and 13 Jbeta primers. Here immunoSEQ multiplex PCR was the method, and the copy in TCRdb shows in-frame clones only, minus some. The table shows about 120,000 clones, with roughly 9% occurring only once. V shed 2 bases and J shed 0 bases, with 12 bases lying between them. Germline CDR1 reads SGHNT; CDR2 reads YYREEE (reference sequence). The CDR3 runs to 15 residues. The specimen sequenced was PBMCs. The receptor comes from a woman aged 40-49 years in good health and CMV-seropositive. The rearrangement links TRBV5-4 to TRBJ2-7, with D maybe TRBD1 (6 bases). As DNA, the CDR3 is TGTGCCAGCAGCTTCCCAGGGGCCAGCTCCTACGAGCAGTACTTC. Translating gives CASSFPGASSYEQYF.